This record looks at one T cell receptor (beta chain) sequence and its context. The data originate from a study of blood T cell repertoires in COVID-19. Study in general: Samples representing acute and convalescent COVID-19 were sourced from the United States, Italy and Spain. From T cells, B-cell-depleted T cells, or PBMCs came the material, which was cDNA or gDNA.

Authors' data handling: For nucleated cells, counts were estimated from reference gene primer amplification. Assay used: immunoSEQ multiplex PCR; TCRdb lists only in-frame clones, some missing. V, J and clone size reflect that table, while D and trimming were determined from the DNA. Among about 140,000 clones, more than 60% were seen once, and the ten largest hold around 9.5%. The ends were cut back, 3 bases at V and 1 base at J, with 20 bases in the middle. CDR3 length: 18 amino acids. Germline CDR1 is SGHRS and CDR2 is YFSETQ. The sequencing input was peripheral blood. This sequence joins TRBV5-1 and TRBJ2-1; possible D gene TRBD1, 6 bases. The clonotype originates from a woman aged 50 to 65 with active or convalescent COVID-19. CDR3 in amino acids: CASSSSGRGRGSYNEQFF. The CDR3 nucleotides read TGCGCCAGCAGCTCCTCCGGTCGGGGCAGGGGATCCTACAATGAGCAGTTCTTC.